This TCR beta chain was sequenced during a study of shared T cell receptors in the human thymus. The repertoire was sequenced with immunoSEQ multiplex PCR; TCRdb's copy has only in-frame clones and lacks some. Here the sample spans hundreds of thousands of clones, around 87% being singletons. With 4 bases removed from V and 0 bases from J, the gap between germline ends came to 11 bases. This CDR3 spans 15 amino acids. Germline assignment: CDR1 SGHDT and CDR2 YYEEEE. These data are also associated with another study on human thymus T cells. From that report: Each of the donors was a healthy Finnish infant who was undergoing open corrective cardiac surgery for congenital heart defects. The thymus tissue came from resections taken during corrective heart surgery. Usage of V and J genes appeared biased in thymic and blood repertoires. Related work showed strongly overlapping thymic repertoires across unrelated individuals.

The sequence came from a boy in the first two years of life with a congenital heart defect. This chain joins TRBV5-6 and TRBJ1-5, with TRBD1 as a possible D gene (5 bases). Material for sequencing was thymocytes. In DNA form, the CDR3 reads TGTGCCAGCAGCATAGGGGCCGATAGCAATCAGCCCCAGCATTTT. This gives the protein CASSIGADSNQPQHF.